This passage covers 3 T cell receptor beta chains from one sample sequenced in a study of cytomegalovirus exposure and HLA in healthy donors. PCR employed 60 Vbeta and 13 Jbeta primers. Data came from immunoSEQ multiplex PCR; TCRdb stores just in-frame clones and leaves some out. The sample consists of almost 70,000 clones, more than 60% of them appearing once. Sequenced input: PBMCs. The receptors derive from a male donor in good health and CMV-seropositive.

The chain uses TRBV5-4 and TRBJ2-2; D may be TRBD2 (5 bases). Looked up from germline, CDR1 is SGHNT and CDR2 is YYREEE (reference sequence). V lost 1 base and J 7 bases, leaving 14 bases between the germline ends. This CDR3 region has 15 residues. This chain's CDR3 is CASSLRSPRDGELFF. As DNA, the CDR3 is TGTGCCAGCAGCTTGCGATCCCCCCGGGACGGGGAGCTGTTTTTT.

This clone occurred a few times. The chain has TRBV15 and TRBJ2-4; possible D gene TRBD2, 5 bases. The V end was cut by 8 bases, the J end by 5 bases, with 7 bases between. Germline V gene sequence: CDR1 LNHNV, CDR2 YYDKDF (reference sequence). CDR3 length: 11 residues. The CDR3 protein is CATERENIQYF. The CDR3 bases are TGTGCCACCGAGAGGGAAAACATTCAGTACTTC.

This sequence joins TRBV27 and TRBJ1-4; tentative D call: TRBD1 (5 bases). Per germline, CDR1 MNHEY and CDR2 SMNVEV (reference sequence). Trimming removed 6 bases from V and 0 bases from J, with 14 bases in between. This CDR3 is built from 16 residues. This CDR3 is CASSEAIQATNEKLFF. The CDR3 DNA sequence: TGTGCCAGCAGCGAAGCTATACAGGCAACTAATGAAAAACTGTTTTTT.